This entry concerns a single TCR beta chain. This PCR relied on a set of 60 Vbeta primers and 13 Jbeta primers. This table comes from immunoSEQ multiplex PCR, and its TCRdb copy is limited to in-frame clones, with some not included. The table lists 90,000 to 150,000 clones, roughly 8.6% of them singletons. This specimen belongs to a study of cytomegalovirus exposure and HLA in healthy donors. This CDR3 comprises 13 residues. CDR1 is WNHNN and CDR2 is SYGVQD in the germline V gene (reference sequence). V lost 2 bases to trimming and J lost 6 bases, with 8 bases between them. The sequenced sample was PBMCs. The V gene is TRBV10-1, the J gene TRBJ1-5; D gene uncertain. The sequence was obtained from a woman aged 40 to 50 in good health and CMV-seropositive. The DNA for the CDR3 is TGCGCCAGCAGTGAGATACATGGTCAGCCCCAGCATTTT. Its protein is CASSEIHGQPQHF.